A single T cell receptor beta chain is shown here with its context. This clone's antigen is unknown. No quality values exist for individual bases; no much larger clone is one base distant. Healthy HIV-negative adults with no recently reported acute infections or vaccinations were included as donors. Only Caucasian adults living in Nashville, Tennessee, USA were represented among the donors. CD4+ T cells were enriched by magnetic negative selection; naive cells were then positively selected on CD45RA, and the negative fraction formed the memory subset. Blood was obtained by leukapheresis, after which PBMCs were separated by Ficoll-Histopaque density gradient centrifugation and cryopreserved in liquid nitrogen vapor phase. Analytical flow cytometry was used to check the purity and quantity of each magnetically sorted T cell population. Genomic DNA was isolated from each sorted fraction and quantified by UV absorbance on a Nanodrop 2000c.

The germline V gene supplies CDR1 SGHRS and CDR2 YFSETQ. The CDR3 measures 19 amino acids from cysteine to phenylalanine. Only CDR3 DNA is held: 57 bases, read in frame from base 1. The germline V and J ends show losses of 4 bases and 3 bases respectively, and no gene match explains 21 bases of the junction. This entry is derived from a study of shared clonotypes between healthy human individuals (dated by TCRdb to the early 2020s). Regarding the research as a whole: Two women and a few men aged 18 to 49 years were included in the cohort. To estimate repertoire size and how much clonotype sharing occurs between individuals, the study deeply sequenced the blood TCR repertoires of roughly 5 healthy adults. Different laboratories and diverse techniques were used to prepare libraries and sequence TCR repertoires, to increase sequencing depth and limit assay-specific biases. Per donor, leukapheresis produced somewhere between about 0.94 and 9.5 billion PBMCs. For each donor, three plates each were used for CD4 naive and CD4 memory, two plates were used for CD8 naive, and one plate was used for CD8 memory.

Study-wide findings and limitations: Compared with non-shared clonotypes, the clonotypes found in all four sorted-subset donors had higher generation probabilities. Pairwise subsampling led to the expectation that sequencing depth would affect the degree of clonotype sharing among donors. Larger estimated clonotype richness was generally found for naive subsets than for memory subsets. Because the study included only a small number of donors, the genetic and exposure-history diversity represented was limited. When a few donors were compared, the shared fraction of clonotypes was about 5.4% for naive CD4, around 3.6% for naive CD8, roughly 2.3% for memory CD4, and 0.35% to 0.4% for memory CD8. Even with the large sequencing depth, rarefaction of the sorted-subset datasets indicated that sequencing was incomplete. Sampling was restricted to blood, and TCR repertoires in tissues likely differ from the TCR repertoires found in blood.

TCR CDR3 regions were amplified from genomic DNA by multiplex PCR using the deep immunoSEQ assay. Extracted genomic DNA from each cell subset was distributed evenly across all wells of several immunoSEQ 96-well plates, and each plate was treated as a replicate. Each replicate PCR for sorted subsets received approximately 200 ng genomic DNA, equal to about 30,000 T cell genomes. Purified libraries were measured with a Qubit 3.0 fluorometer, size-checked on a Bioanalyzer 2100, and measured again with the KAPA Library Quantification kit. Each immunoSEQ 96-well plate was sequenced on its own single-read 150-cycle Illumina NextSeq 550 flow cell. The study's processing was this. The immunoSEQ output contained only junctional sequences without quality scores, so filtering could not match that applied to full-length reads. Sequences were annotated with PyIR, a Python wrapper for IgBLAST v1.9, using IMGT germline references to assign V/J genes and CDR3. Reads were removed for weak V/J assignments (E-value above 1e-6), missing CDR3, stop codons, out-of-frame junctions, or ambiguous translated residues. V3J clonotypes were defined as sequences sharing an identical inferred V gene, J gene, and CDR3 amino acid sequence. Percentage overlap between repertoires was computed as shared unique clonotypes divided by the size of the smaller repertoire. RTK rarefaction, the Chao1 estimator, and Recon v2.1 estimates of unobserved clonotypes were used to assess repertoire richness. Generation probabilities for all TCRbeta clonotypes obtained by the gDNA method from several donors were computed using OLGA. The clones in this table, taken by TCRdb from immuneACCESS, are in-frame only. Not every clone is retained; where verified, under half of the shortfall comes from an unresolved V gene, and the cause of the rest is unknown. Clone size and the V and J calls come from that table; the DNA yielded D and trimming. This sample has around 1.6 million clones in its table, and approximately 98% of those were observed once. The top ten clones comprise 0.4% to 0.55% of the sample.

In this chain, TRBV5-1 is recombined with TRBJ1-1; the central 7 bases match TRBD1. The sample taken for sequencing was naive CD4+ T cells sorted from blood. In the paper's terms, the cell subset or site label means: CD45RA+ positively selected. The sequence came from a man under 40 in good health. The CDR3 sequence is CASSRNTFATGERDTEAFF. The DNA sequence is TGCGCCAGCAGCCGCAATACATTCGCCACAGGGGAGCGAGACACTGAAGCTTTCTTT.